These 32 T cell receptor beta chains originate from one sample sequenced in a study of beta chain features in type 1 diabetes. Study outcomes and limitations: Significant though moderate, a shortening of TCRB CDR3s appeared in all four CD4+ subsets of Type 1 diabetes patients.

What these receptors recognize is not known. Reverse transcribing all isolated RNA meant expressed TCRB transcripts were sequenced. TCRdb's copy holds only in-frame clones and misses some; the assay was immunoSEQ multiplex PCR. The sample has 41,000 or so clones; roughly 70% are singletons. The specimen sequenced was Tregs from blood. Receptors originate from a man aged 25-40 years with type 1 diabetes. Some clones in this sample may be carry-over from other donors' samples.

This chain connects TRBV5-1 to TRBJ1-1; 7 bases fit TRBD1. Germline loops: CDR1 SGHRS, CDR2 YFSETQ. The CDR3 is 15 residues long. V lost 1 base and J lost 6; bases outside the gene matches: 9. CDR3 in amino acids: CASSLNGQARAEAFF. The CDR3, as DNA: TGCGCCAGCAGCTTGAATGGACAGGCGAGGGCTGAAGCTTTCTTT.

The chain uses TRBV7-2 and TRBJ2-3; unclear D gene. The V gene lost 1 base and the J gene lost 0 bases, with 11 bases spanning the gap. The CDR3 has 16 residues. The germline gives CDR1 SGHTA, CDR2 FQGNSA. DNA of the CDR3: TGTGCCAGCAGCTTAGTCCCAGCGCTTAGCACAGATACGCAGTATTTT. As protein: CASSLVPALSTDTQYF. Variable domain in full (rest from reference TRBV7-2 and TRBJ2-3): GAGVSQSPSNKVTEKGKDVELRCDPISGHTALYWYRQSLGQGLEFLIYFQGNSAPDKSGLPSDRFSAERTGGSVSTLTIQRTQQEDSAVYLCASSLVPALSTDTQYFGPGTRLTVL.

The CDR3 DNA sequence: TGTGCCAGCAGCGTGACTAGCGGGATGCAGTTCTTC. It codes for CASSVTSGMQFF. This chain links TRBV7-3 with TRBJ2-1; 11 positions match TRBD2. V was pared by 5 bases and J by 12 bases, with 3 bases of the junction left unmatched. CDR3 size: 12 residues. Germline V CDR1 and CDR2: SGHTA, FQGTGA.

The chain carries TRBV6-5 and TRBJ1-2; no clear D. Germline CDR1 MNHEY, CDR2 SVGAGI. The ends were cut back, 5 bases at V and 7 bases at J, with 20 bases in the middle. This CDR3 has 15 residues. The CDR3 sequence: CASSPETSWLTGYTF. As DNA, the CDR3 is TGTGCCAGCAGTCCCGAGACAAGCTGGCTCACTGGCTACACCTTC.

This rearrangement joins TRBV7-3 to TRBJ2-3; the match to TRBD2 covers 7 bases. The germline V gene encodes CDR1 SGHTA and CDR2 FQGTGA. V lost 5 bases, J lost 7 bases, and 9 bases stayed unmatched. The CDR3 runs to 14 residues. The DNA for the CDR3 is TGTGCCAGCAGCCCCCCGGGACTACCGAATACGCAGTATTTT. This encodes CASSPPGLPNTQYF.

This clone has more than one count but fewer than ten. The chain is built from TRBV23-1 and TRBJ2-5; a weak D match, TRBD2 (7 bases). TRBV23-1 is placed among ORFs of uncertain function. The CDR3 has 15 amino acids. The V end was cut by 8 bases, the J end by 5 bases, with 21 bases between. The CDR3 spells CASGLRGADVETQYF. In nucleotides, the CDR3 is TGCGCCAGCGGACTCCGGGGGGCGGATGTTGAGACCCAGTACTTC.

As regards this clone: The sample carries other DNA sequences with the same CDR3. The chain couples TRBV7-8 to TRBJ2-5; D is perhaps TRBD2 (6 bases). CDR1 is SGHVS, CDR2 FQNEAQ, per germline. The V gene lost 2 bases and the J gene lost 6 bases, with 13 bases spanning the gap. This CDR3 contains 14 residues. The CDR3 DNA reads TGTGCCAGCAGCTTAACGGTGGCGGGGAAGACCCAGTACTTC. Its protein product is CASSLTVAGKTQYF.

The J gene is TRBJ2-5, the V gene TRBV28; D might be TRBD2 (6 bases). The CDR3 consists of 14 residues. V dropped 7 bases and J dropped 5 bases, with 17 bases sitting between them. CDR1 and CDR2 from the germline V gene are MDHEN and SYDVKM. CDR3 sequence reads: CASITRGLGETQYF. The CDR3 DNA follows: TGTGCCAGCATCACCCGGGGACTGGGGGAGACCCAGTACTTC.

This clone was seen more than once but under ten times. The chain links TRBV28 to TRBJ1-5, with D perhaps TRBD1 (6 bases). CDR3 length: 14 residues. Germline CDR1 is MDHEN and CDR2 is SYDVKM. Trimming pared 5 bases from V and 2 bases from J, leaving 10 bases between. CDR3 coding DNA: TGTGCCAGCAGTACAGGGAGGGGCAATCAGCCCCAGCATTTT. Protein sequence: CASSTGRGNQPQHF.

The chain couples TRBV7-2 to TRBJ2-1, with D tentatively TRBD2 (7 bases). V dropped 8 bases and J dropped 3 bases, with 11 bases sitting between them. Per the germline V gene, CDR1 is SGHTA and CDR2 is FQGNSA. This CDR3 has 13 residues. The CDR3 loop reads CASGGGFYNEQFF. The CDR3 nucleotides are TGTGCCAGCGGCGGGGGCTTCTACAATGAGCAGTTCTTC.

The chain couples TRBV27 to TRBJ2-2; D is possibly TRBD1 (5 bases). Per the germline V gene, CDR1 is MNHEY and CDR2 is SMNVEV (reference sequence). V dropped 7 bases and J dropped 7 bases, with 19 bases sitting between them. The CDR3 runs 15 residues. CDR3 protein: CASTRYGQGGGELFF. The CDR3 DNA reads TGTGCCAGCACTCGGTACGGCCAGGGTGGCGGGGAGCTGTTTTTT.

This clone was observed a handful of times. The chain is built from TRBV29-1 and TRBJ2-5; 14 bases map to TRBD2. Trimming removed 4 bases from V and 5 bases from J; junction bases left unmatched: 6. This CDR3 is built from 15 residues. Germline V gives CDR1 SQVTM, CDR2 ANQGSEA. CDR3 nucleotide sequence: TGCAGCGTTGGGACTAGCGGGGGGACTGAGGAGACCCAGTACTTC. Its protein is CSVGTSGGTEETQYF.

This sequence joins TRBV7-9 and TRBJ2-7; weak D call: TRBD2 (6 bases). The CDR3 length is 12 residues. Germline CDR1 reads SEHNR; CDR2 reads FQNEAQ (reference sequence). Trimming left V 5 bases short and J 9 bases short, with 14 bases between. The CDR3, as DNA: TGTGCCAGCAGCGATACTAGCTGGCGGCAGTACTTC. Protein: CASSDTSWRQYF.

This clone was observed a handful of times. The CDR3 loop is CASSAFGGAEETQYF. The CDR3 DNA is TGTGCCAGCAGTGCCTTCGGGGGGGCTGAAGAGACCCAGTACTTC. The chain uses TRBV6-1 and TRBJ2-5; 8 bases agree with TRBD2. The CDR3 length is 15 residues. Germline trimming cut 4 bases from V and 3 bases from J; bases unmatched to any gene: 7. Looked up from germline, CDR1 is MNHNS and CDR2 is SASEGT.

The chain is built from TRBV4-1 and TRBJ2-5; 7 bases are a match to TRBD2. The V gene's germline CDR1 is MGHRA and CDR2 YSYEKL. The CDR3 contains 17 residues. V gave up 1 base and J gave up 5 bases; unmatched junction bases: 13. This CDR3 reads CASSQGPQTAGRETQYF. CDR3 nucleotide sequence: TGCGCCAGCAGCCAAGGACCCCAAACAGCGGGGCGTGAGACCCAGTACTTC.

J is TRBJ1-6 and V is TRBV2, with a possible D match to TRBD1 (6 bases). Per the germline V gene, CDR1 is SNHLY and CDR2 is FYNNEI. V gave up 7 bases and J gave up 3 bases, with 13 bases separating them. The CDR3 is 15 residues long. CDR3: CASTGEGGYNSPLHF. The CDR3 coding sequence is TGTGCCAGCACCGGGGAGGGGGGCTATAATTCACCCCTCCACTTT.

This chain connects TRBV2 to TRBJ2-5, with D perhaps TRBD2 (6 bases). The assigned J gene may be wrong: the sequence end matches TRBJ2-7 better. The CDR3 loop spans 13 amino acids. The germline V gene encodes CDR1 SNHLY and CDR2 FYNNEI. The chain's CDR3 is CAGGGGINYEQYF. The CDR3 nucleotides read TGTGCCGGAGGCGGCGGGATCAACTACGAGCAGTACTTC.

The rearrangement links TRBV25-1 to TRBJ2-5, with TRBD2 matching 8 bases. The CDR3 totals 18 residues. Germline lookup yields CDR1 MGHDK and CDR2 SYGVNS. Losses at the gene ends were 4 bases for V and 1 base for J; bases not matched to a gene: 14. The CDR3 reads CASSGGLVGGWVQETQYF. CDR3 nucleotides: TGTGCCAGCAGTGGGGGACTAGTGGGTGGTTGGGTCCAAGAGACCCAGTACTTC.

This clone appeared once. V is TRBV6-6 and J is TRBJ1-1, with 11 positions matching TRBD1. The germline gives CDR1 MNHNY, CDR2 SVGAGI (reference sequence). Losses at the gene ends were 2 bases for V and 5 bases for J; bases not matched to a gene: 4. The CDR3 totals 15 residues. CDR3 sequence reads: CASSYPGTGGTEAFF. The CDR3 DNA reads TGTGCCAGCAGTTACCCAGGGACAGGGGGTACTGAAGCTTTCTTT.

V is TRBV19 and J is TRBJ2-3; D possibly corresponds to TRBD2 (5 bases). The CDR3 contains 14 residues. Germline V gives CDR1 LNHDA, CDR2 SQIVND (reference sequence). V gave up 3 bases and J gave up 2 bases, with 9 bases separating them. The chain's CDR3 is CASSIGVSTDTQYF. The CDR3 nucleotides are TGTGCCAGTAGTATCGGGGTCTCCACAGATACGCAGTATTTT.

This clone was detected only a few times. The CDR3 protein is CASSLGTSGGTQYF. CDR3 in DNA: TGTGCCAGCAGCCTCGGGACTAGCGGGGGTACGCAGTATTTT. The V and J genes are TRBV11-2 and TRBJ2-3, with 14 nucleotides matching TRBD2. V dropped 5 bases and J dropped 8; count of bases not matched to a gene: 3. Germline V gives CDR1 SGHAT, CDR2 FQNNGV. The length of the CDR3 is 14 residues. Full variable domain (outside the CDR3, taken from reference TRBV11-2 and TRBJ2-3): EAGVAQSPRYKIIEKRQSVAFWCNPISGHATLYWYQQILGQGPKLLIQFQNNGVVDDSQLPKDRFSAERLKGVDSTLKIQPAKLEDSAVYLCASSLGTSGGTQYFGPGTRLTVL.

This chain connects TRBV6-6 to TRBJ2-7; 15 bases match TRBD2. The CDR3 runs 16 residues. The germline V gene has CDR1 MNHNY and CDR2 SVGAGI (reference sequence). V lost 5 bases to trimming and J lost 4 bases; unmatched junction nucleotides: 6. The CDR3 reads CASSPRGTSGGYEQYF. CDR3 nucleotide sequence: TGTGCCAGCAGTCCCCGAGGGACTAGCGGGGGGTACGAGCAGTACTTC.

This sequence joins TRBV5-5 and TRBJ2-5, with 7 nucleotides matching TRBD2. The germline gives CDR1 SGHKS, CDR2 YYEKEE (reference sequence). The V gene end was trimmed by 3 bases and the J gene end by 2 bases; junction bases not matched to a gene: 1. This CDR3 spans 13 amino acids. CDR3 in amino acids: CASSWGGQETQYF. The CDR3 DNA follows: TGTGCCAGCAGCTGGGGAGGGCAAGAGACCCAGTACTTC.

The chain recombines TRBV18 with TRBJ2-4; D might be TRBD1 (6 bases). CDR3 length equals 16 residues. Trimming pared 2 bases from V and 0 bases from J, leaving 11 bases between. CDR1 and CDR2 (germline): KGHSH, LQKENI. The DNA for the CDR3 is TGTGCCAGCTCACCAGGGGGCTGGGGAGCCAAAAACATTCAGTACTTC. Encoded protein: CASSPGGWGAKNIQYF. Full variable domain (remainder filled in from reference TRBV18 and TRBJ2-4): NAGVMQNPRHLVRRRGQEARLRCSPMKGHSHVYWYRQLPEEGLKFMVYLQKENIIDESGMPKERFSAEFPKEGPSILRIQQVVRGDSAAYFCASSPGGWGAKNIQYFGAGTRLSVL.

There are a few counts of this clone. The chain recombines TRBV27 with TRBJ2-2; 10 bases are a match to TRBD1. Germline V gene sequence: CDR1 MNHEY, CDR2 SMNVEV (reference sequence). The J segment lost 6 bases and the V segment lost 4 bases, leaving 2 bases of the junction unmatched. The CDR3 runs to 14 residues. The CDR3 nucleotides are TGTGCCAGCAGTTCCGACAGGGGGCCCGGGGAGCTGTTTTTT. Amino acids: CASSSDRGPGELFF.

This clone was observed a single time. V usage is TRBV10-3 and J usage is TRBJ2-3; D ambiguous. The CDR3 covers 15 residues. V shed 3 bases and J shed 0 bases, with 10 bases lying between them. Germline V lookup: CDR1 ENHRY, CDR2 SYGVKD. The CDR3 nucleotides are TGTGCCATCAGTGACCAGACACAAAGCACAGATACGCAGTATTTT. Translation: CAISDQTQSTDTQYF.

About this clone: Other DNA sequences within the sample encode an identical CDR3. V and J are TRBV7-2 and TRBJ1-1; TRBD1 is a possible D gene (5 bases). The V and J ends lost 5 bases and 1 base respectively, with 8 bases between them. This CDR3 is 13 amino acids long. CDR1 SGHTA and CDR2 FQGNSA come from the germline V gene. DNA for the CDR3: TGTGCCAGCAGCCTAGACAGGAACACTGAAGCTTTCTTT. It yields the protein CASSLDRNTEAFF.

CDR3 sequence reads: CASSFLGGVETQYF. The CDR3 bases are TGCGCCAGCAGCTTTCTCGGGGGGGTAGAGACCCAGTACTTC. V is TRBV5-1 and J is TRBJ2-5; 8 positions agree with TRBD2. CDR3 size: 14 residues. Trimming took 2 bases from V and 4 from J; bases not matched to a gene: 4. The germline CDR1 and CDR2 sequences are SGHRS and YFSETQ.

CDR3 sequence (DNA): TGTGCCAGCAGTCGGACCGGGACTGCCCTCCACTTT. Protein: CASSRTGTALHF. The V gene is TRBV6-6, the J gene TRBJ1-6; a possible D gene is TRBD1 (5 bases). V was trimmed by 5 bases and J by 14 bases, leaving 13 bases between them. Germline CDR1 reads MNHNY; CDR2 reads SVGAGI (reference sequence). CDR3 length equals 12 residues.

The V call is TRBV4-1, the J call TRBJ1-2; D is unclear. Germline V gene data show CDR1 as MGHRA and CDR2 as YSYEKL. Trimming shortened V by 4 bases and J by 7 bases, and 22 bases separated the two germline ends. This CDR3 contains 16 residues. CDR3 coding DNA: TGCGCCAGCAGCCGGCCCTATGAGAGGAGGTTGAGTGGCTACACCTTC. Protein product: CASSRPYERRLSGYTF.

In this sample, this clone turned up a few times. This sequence joins TRBV4-3 and TRBJ2-1; D is perhaps TRBD1 (5 bases). The CDR3 is made up of 15 amino acids. Trimming stripped 0 bases from V and 2 bases from J, with 8 bases between. Germline V gene sequence: CDR1 LGHNA, CDR2 YSLEER. The CDR3 region is CASSQDRATYNEQFF. The CDR3 nucleotides read TGCGCCAGCAGCCAAGACAGGGCCACCTACAATGAGCAGTTCTTC.

CDR3 in amino acids: CASSGSATGNPYF. DNA for the CDR3: TGTGCCAGCAGTGGCAGCGCGACAGGGAACCCGTACTTC. The chain employs TRBV6-1 and TRBJ2-7; 7 positions match TRBD1. This CDR3 is 13 amino acids long. Germline CDR1 reads MNHNS; CDR2 reads SASEGT. J was trimmed by 12 bases and V by 4 bases; bases with no gene match: 12.